The rows below give T cell receptor beta chains drawn from one sample of a study of blood T cell repertoires in COVID-19. Using immunoSEQ multiplex PCR, the repertoire was profiled, and TCRdb retains in-frame clones only, with some absent. The table shows some 190,000 clones, with 89% occurring only once. The sample was PBMCs or T cells enriched from blood (not recorded which). Receptor source: a woman aged 40 to 50 with acute COVID-19. CDR3s include the opening cysteine and the closing phenylalanine or tryptophan. Each record gives: CDR3 length, clone size, V gene, J gene, D gene, CDR3 DNA, CDR3 protein. The D gene is left open where the match is weak. Expanded clones get a size class; other rows say once, few or many, or leave the size out.

14	NA	TRBV30	TRBJ2-7	NA	TGTGCCTGCAGAAACAATCTAGCGATCTACGAGCAGTACTTC	CACRNNLAIYEQYF
17	NA	TRBV3-1/TRBV3-2	TRBJ2-7	TRBD2	TGTGCCAGCAGCCAAGAGGTGTTAGCGGGGTATGTAAACGAGCAGTACTTC	CASSQEVLAGYVNEQYF
17	many	TRBV15	TRBJ2-1	TRBD2	TGTGCCACCAGCAGAGAGGGTAGCGGGGATCTCTACAATGAGCAGTTCTTC	CATSREGSGDLYNEQFF
12	NA	TRBV9	TRBJ2-5	NA	TGTGCCAGCGGGGGCCATCAAGAGACCCAGTACTTC	CASGGHQETQYF
12	NA	TRBV3-1/TRBV3-2	TRBJ1-6	TRBD1	TGTGCCAGCAGCCTCGACAGGGCCACCCTCCACTTT	CASSLDRATLHF
12	NA	TRBV10-2	TRBJ2-7	NA	TGCGCCAGCAGCCGACAGGTATACGAGCAGTACTTC	CASSRQVYEQYF
13	NA	TRBV5-1	TRBJ2-1	TRBD2	TGCGCCAGCAGCGCGGACGGGGGGTCTGGGCAGTTCTTC	CASSADGGSGQFF
13	NA	TRBV30	TRBJ1-1	NA	TGTGCCTGGAGCCCCCAGGGGTTAACTGAAGCTTTCTTT	CAWSPQGLTEAFF
12	NA	TRBV3-1/TRBV3-2	TRBJ2-5	NA	TGTGCCAGCAGCCAAGTCGGAGAGACCCAGTACTTC	CASSQVGETQYF
16	NA	TRBV7-8	TRBJ2-2	TRBD2	TGTGCCAGCAGCTTAACCGCGGGAGGAAACACCGGGGAGCTGTTTTTT	CASSLTAGGNTGELFF
14	NA	TRBV2	TRBJ1-3	NA	TGTGCCAGCAGGACGGACAGCTCTGGAAACACCATATATTTT	CASRTDSSGNTIYF
16	NA	TRBV4-2	TRBJ1-5	NA	TGTGCCAGCAGCCAAGATAGGGGGTCCCCAAGTCAGCCCCAGCATTTT	CASSQDRGSPSQPQHF
14	NA	TRBV29-1	TRBJ1-4	NA	TGCAGCGTTGTCTTATGGGACACCAATGAAAAACTGTTTTTT	CSVVLWDTNEKLFF
15	NA	TRBV12-5	TRBJ2-3	TRBD2	TGTGCTAGTGGTTCTAGCGGGGCGAGGGCAGATACGCAGTATTTT	CASGSSGARADTQYF
17	NA	TRBV2	TRBJ2-5	NA	TGTGCCAGCAGTGACGACAGGCACTCACCCCAGCAAGAGACCCAGTACTTC	CASSDDRHSPQQETQYF
18	NA	TRBV11-2	TRBJ2-3	NA	TGTGCCAGCAGCTTACCCACGAGTAACGGAGCGGATCGAGATACGCAGTATTTT	CASSLPTSNGADRDTQYF
15	NA	TRBV5-8	TRBJ1-5	TRBD1	TGTGCCAGCAGAGGACAGGGGGCAGGCAATCAGCCCCAGCATTTT	CASRGQGAGNQPQHF
14	NA	TRBV19	TRBJ1-6	NA	TGTGCCAGTAGTATAGACGAGGAGTACTCACCCCTCCACTTT	CASSIDEEYSPLHF
13	NA	TRBV5-6	TRBJ2-2	NA	TGTGCCAGCTGCGCGTGGGCAACCGGGGAGCTGTTTTTT	CASCAWATGELFF
13	NA	TRBV7-8	TRBJ1-2	NA	TGTGCCAGCAGCCCAGGACAGAGCTATGGCTACACCTTC	CASSPGQSYGYTF
17	NA	TRBV5-1	TRBJ2-1	TRBD2	TGCGCCAGCAGCCCCCGGACTAGCCAATACTCCTACAATGAGCAGTTCTTC	CASSPRTSQYSYNEQFF
15	NA	TRBV11-2	TRBJ2-7	TRBD2	TGTGCCAGCAGCCTTAGCGGGGGGGCGGGGTACGAGCAGTACTTC	CASSLSGGAGYEQYF
15	NA	TRBV28	TRBJ2-5	TRBD2	TGTGCCAGCAGTACGGCTAGCGGATTTCAAGAGACCCAGTACTTC	CASSTASGFQETQYF
13	NA	TRBV5-8	TRBJ2-7	NA	TGTGCCAGCAGTGGGCAGAGGGTCTACGAGCAGTACTTC	CASSGQRVYEQYF
14	NA	TRBV28	TRBJ1-5	TRBD1	TGTGCCAGCATGACATTACAGGGGGGTCAGCCCCAGCATTTT	CASMTLQGGQPQHF
16	NA	TRBV14	TRBJ2-3	TRBD2	TGTGCCAGCAGCCGCAGGGCTAGCGGGACGACAGATACGCAGTATTTT	CASSRRASGTTDTQYF
15	NA	TRBV4-1	TRBJ2-3	NA	TGCGCCAGCAGCCAGGGTACTATGTCCACAGATACGCAGTATTTT	CASSQGTMSTDTQYF
15	NA	TRBV28	TRBJ2-1	TRBD2	TGTGCCAGCAGACCCGGACTAGCATTGAAGGGTGAGCAGTTCTTC	CASRPGLALKGEQFF
13	NA	TRBV12-3/TRBV12-4	TRBJ2-1	TRBD2	TGTGCCAGCAAACCCGGGACTAGCGGAGAGCAGTTCTTC	CASKPGTSGEQFF
14	NA	TRBV5-4	TRBJ1-4	NA	TGTGCCAGCAGCCAATGGACGGAGGGGGAAAAACTGTTTTTT	CASSQWTEGEKLFF
17	once	TRBV24-1	TRBJ1-5	NA	TGTGCCACCAGTGATTGGAGCTACGGTACCTACAATCAGCCCCAGCATTTT	CATSDWSYGTYNQPQHF
14	NA	TRBV19	TRBJ2-3	NA	TGTGCCAGTAGTTCCCGTAGAGGCACAGATACGCAGTATTTT	CASSSRRGTDTQYF
18	few	TRBV27	TRBJ2-7	NA	TGTGCCAGCAGTTTATCCCACGGGGGGCACCCACGGGGCTACGAGCAGTACTTC	CASSLSHGGHPRGYEQYF
23	NA	TRBV3-1/TRBV3-2	TRBJ2-1	TRBD1	TGTGCCAGCAGCCAAGATAGGCCCCCAGGAGGGACAGGGACGGGGAATACCTACAATGAGCAGTTCTTC	CASSQDRPPGGTGTGNTYNEQFF
16	NA	TRBV3-1/TRBV3-2	TRBJ2-3	TRBD2	TGTGCCAGCAGCCAACTTGGACTAGCGGAAACAGATACGCAGTATTTT	CASSQLGLAETDTQYF
16	NA	TRBV6-5	TRBJ2-1	NA	TGTGCCAGCAGTTACCGACTAGTTTTTCCTTACAATGAGCAGTTCTTC	CASSYRLVFPYNEQFF
16	NA	TRBV2	TRBJ1-3	TRBD1	TGTGCCAGCAGTCACCGGGACAGGGCAACTGGAAACACCATATATTTT	CASSHRDRATGNTIYF
15	NA	TRBV15	TRBJ2-1	NA	TGTGCCACCAGCAGAGAAGTAGCGGTCTACAATGAGCAGTTCTTC	CATSREVAVYNEQFF
15	few	TRBV7-8	TRBJ2-3	TRBD2	TGTGCCAGCAGCTTAGCGACTAGGAGCGGGAATACGCAGTATTTT	CASSLATRSGNTQYF
14	NA	TRBV10-3	TRBJ2-7	TRBD2	TGTGCCATCACTCCGACTAGCGGAAAGTACGAGCAGTACTTC	CAITPTSGKYEQYF
17	NA	TRBV27	TRBJ2-2	NA	TGTGCCAGCAGTTTATCCTGGGAGGGGGGCGTCACCGGGGAGCTGTTTTTT	CASSLSWEGGVTGELFF
17	NA	TRBV27	TRBJ2-4	TRBD1	TGTGCCAGCAGTCCGACTCCGGGACAGACAGCCAAAAACATTCAGTACTTC	CASSPTPGQTAKNIQYF
15	once	TRBV28	TRBJ2-6	NA	TGTGCCAGCAGTTCCTCGTTCCCTGGGGCCAACGTCCTGACTTTC	CASSSSFPGANVLTF
13	NA	TRBV9	TRBJ1-1	NA	TGTGCCAGCAGCGTGGGAGGGGCCACTGAAGCTTTCTTT	CASSVGGATEAFF
17	NA	TRBV24-1	TRBJ2-6	TRBD1	TGTGCCACCAGTGTCGGACAGGGGGCGCGTGGGGCCAACGTCCTGACTTTC	CATSVGQGARGANVLTF
15	NA	TRBV19	TRBJ1-2	TRBD1	TGTGCCAGTACCATAGCGGGACAGGGGAACTATGGCTACACCTTC	CASTIAGQGNYGYTF